The 8 T cell receptor beta chains given below trace back to one sample, sequenced in a study of cytomegalovirus exposure and HLA in healthy donors (TCRdb year 2017). Libraries were built with the immunoSEQ multiplex PCR assay. A mixture of 60 forward primers for TCR Vbeta segments and 13 reverse primers for TCR Jbeta segments was used in the multiplex PCR. TCRdb provides this immuneACCESS table in a form limited to in-frame rearrangements. Some clones are lacking; in checked studies, under half of them reflect an unresolved V gene, and why the rest are absent is not known. The sample contains about 170,000 clones, approximately 72% of them found a single time. The ten largest clones add up to about 2.5% of the sample. The sequenced sample consisted of PBMCs. The source is a human donor in good health.

V and J are TRBV7-9 and TRBJ1-2, with a tentative D call TRBD1 (5 bases). The CDR3 totals 14 residues. The germline V gene has CDR1 SEHNR and CDR2 FQNEAQ (reference sequence). Trimming removed 1 base from V and 7 bases from J, with 13 bases in between. The chain's CDR3 is CASSLVHWRGGYTF. CDR3 sequence (DNA): TGTGCCAGCAGCTTAGTTCACTGGAGGGGTGGCTACACCTTC.

The chain employs TRBV19 and TRBJ2-7; D uncertain. Per the germline V gene, CDR1 is LNHDA and CDR2 is SQIVND (reference sequence). The CDR3 extends over 15 amino acids. The ends were cut back, 1 base at V and 0 bases at J, with 10 bases in the middle. The CDR3 coding sequence is TGTGCCAGTAGTATAGCCGGTTCCTCCTCCTACGAGCAGTACTTC. Translated: CASSIAGSSSYEQYF.

This clone appeared a single time. This chain uses TRBV18 with TRBJ1-3; D ambiguous. The length of the CDR3 is 14 residues. The germline V gene encodes CDR1 KGHSH and CDR2 LQKENI. With 6 bases removed from V and 0 bases from J, the gap between germline ends came to 9 bases. DNA of the CDR3: TGTGCCAGCTCCCTACGCGACTCTGGAAACACCATATATTTT. Its protein is CASSLRDSGNTIYF.

This clone was recorded a few times. J is TRBJ1-5 and V is TRBV29-1; TRBD1 matches at 7 bases. Germline CDR1 is SQVTM and CDR2 is ANQGSEA. This CDR3 region has 14 residues. The ends lost 5 bases at V and 6 bases at J; junction bases unmatched: 10. CDR3 sequence: CSVSQGVRGQPQHF. The CDR3 coding sequence is TGCAGCGTTAGCCAGGGGGTTCGTGGTCAGCCCCAGCATTTT.

This sequence joins TRBV7-9 and TRBJ1-2; 9 bases match TRBD1. The ends lost 5 bases at V and 7 bases at J; junction bases unmatched: 8. Per the germline V gene, CDR1 is SEHNR and CDR2 is FQNEAQ (reference sequence). This CDR3 has 14 residues. The CDR3 coding sequence is TGTGCCAGCAGCCGGACTCGGACAGGGGCTGGCTACACCTTC. Translating it yields CASSRTRTGAGYTF.

This chain connects TRBV4-1 to TRBJ1-1, with 7 bases that match TRBD1. V was pared by 4 bases and J by 3 bases, with 8 bases of the junction left unmatched. The CDR3 has 15 residues. Germline CDR1 reads MGHRA; CDR2 reads YSYEKL. The CDR3 region has the DNA TGCGCCAGCAGCCCTAAAGTCGGACAGGACACTGAAGCTTTCTTT. This gives the protein CASSPKVGQDTEAFF.

V usage is TRBV7-9 and J usage is TRBJ2-1, with a possible D match to TRBD2 (6 bases). CDR1 SEHNR and CDR2 FQNEAQ come from the germline V gene (reference sequence). The CDR3 loop spans 17 amino acids. V lost 5 bases, J lost 0 bases, and 17 bases lay in between. The CDR3 DNA reads as TGTGCCAGCAGCCTCACCCGGGACTCAAGCTCCTACAATGAGCAGTTCTTC. It yields the protein CASSLTRDSSSYNEQFF. Based on the CDR3 plus reference TRBV7-9 and TRBJ2-1, the full variable domain is DTGVSQNPRHKITKRGQNVTFRCDPISEHNRLYWYRQTLGQGPEFLTYFQNEAQLEKSRLLSDRFSAERPKGSFSTLEIQRTEQGDSAMYLCASSLTRDSSSYNEQFFGPGTRLTVL.

This chain connects TRBV4-3 to TRBJ2-2; no clear D gene. Trimming stripped 2 bases from V and 2 bases from J, with 9 bases between. CDR1 and CDR2 from the germline V gene are LGHNA and YSLEER. CDR3 length: 15 residues. This CDR3 is CASSQSGSNTGELFF. DNA for the CDR3: TGCGCCAGCAGCCAATCCGGGTCCAACACCGGGGAGCTGTTTTTT.